One and the same sample provided the 8 T cell receptor beta chains below, sequenced in a study of blood T cell repertoires in COVID-19. Here immunoSEQ multiplex PCR was the method, and the copy in TCRdb shows in-frame clones only, minus some. The data contain about 310,000 clones, roughly 84% of them seen just once; the ten biggest clones take up 1%. The specimen sequenced was peripheral blood. The origin of the receptors is a man aged 50 or older with active or convalescent COVID-19.

V gene TRBV4-3 combines with J gene TRBJ2-3; TRBD2 matches 7 bases. The CDR3 length is 17 residues. Germline V gives CDR1 LGHNA, CDR2 YSLEER. J was trimmed by 1 base and V by 1 base; bases with no gene match: 8. CDR3 loop: CASSQVRGDPGTDTQYF. CDR3 DNA sequence: TGCGCCAGCAGCCAAGTTCGGGGGGACCCTGGCACAGATACGCAGTATTTT.

This chain joins TRBV2 and TRBJ2-7; 10 bases match TRBD2. Germline V gene data show CDR1 as SNHLY and CDR2 as FYNNEI. V lost 10 bases to trimming and J lost 3 bases; unmatched junction nucleotides: 9. This CDR3 is 14 amino acids long. CDR3 loop: CATMREREGYEQYF. The CDR3 DNA reads TGTGCCACAATGCGGGAGCGGGAGGGCTACGAGCAGTACTTC.

The chain combines TRBV4-2 with TRBJ2-3, with 10 nucleotides matching TRBD2. Germline-derived CDR1 and CDR2 are LGHNA and YNFKEQ. The length of the CDR3 is 17 residues. The trim removed 0 bases at V and 4 bases at J, leaving 7 bases unmatched. For the CDR3, the DNA is TGTGCCAGCAGCCAAGAAAGAGGACTAGCGGTTCCAGATACGCAGTATTTT. This translates into CASSQERGLAVPDTQYF.

The chain joins TRBV10-3 to TRBJ1-3; D is unclear. Germline V lookup: CDR1 ENHRY, CDR2 SYGVKD. The CDR3 consists of 14 residues. The V end lost 2 bases, the J end lost 2 bases, and 7 bases lay between the germline ends. The CDR3 DNA reads TGTGCCATCAGTGAGATATCGGCTGGAAACACCATATATTTT. Translated: CAISEISAGNTIYF.

The chain combines TRBV18 with TRBJ2-7; TRBD1 matches at 7 bases. Germline V gives CDR1 KGHSH, CDR2 LQKENI. V lost 5 bases, J lost 6 bases, and 7 bases stayed unmatched. The CDR3 is 13 amino acids. Here the CDR3 DNA reads TGTGCCAGCTCATACCGGGACAGCGGCGAGCAGTACTTC. Its protein product is CASSYRDSGEQYF.

The chain uses TRBV3-1 (or the pseudogene TRBV3-2) and TRBJ1-4; D is perhaps TRBD1 (6 bases). V was pared by 2 bases and J by 5 bases, with 9 bases between. The V gene's germline CDR1 is LGHDT and CDR2 YNNKEL (reference sequence). There are 14 residues in the CDR3. The CDR3 here is CASSQPGQNEKLFF. CDR3 in DNA: TGTGCCAGCAGCCAACCCGGACAGAATGAAAAACTGTTTTTT.

In regard to this clone: This sample also contains other DNA sequences that code for the same CDR3. This sequence joins TRBV10-3 and TRBJ2-5; D may be TRBD1 (6 bases). The V and J ends lost 0 bases and 2 bases respectively, with 10 bases between them. Germline loops: CDR1 ENHRY, CDR2 SYGVKD. The CDR3 runs to 15 residues. The CDR3 DNA reads TGTGCCATCAGTGAGTCGAGGGGGTCACAAGAGACCCAGTACTTC. Translated, it gives CAISESRGSQETQYF.

The chain has TRBV11-3 and TRBJ2-3; 7 bases are a match to TRBD1. V gave up 1 base and J gave up 1 base; unmatched junction bases: 8. Germline CDR1 SGHNT, CDR2 YENEEA. This CDR3 contains 17 residues. The CDR3: CASSLGVGGTRTDTQYF. CDR3 DNA: TGTGCCAGCAGCTTAGGGGTAGGGGGCACGCGCACAGATACGCAGTATTTT.